One and the same sample provided the 32 T cell receptor beta chains below, sequenced in a study of early T cells in non-severe SARS-CoV-2 infection. TCRdb fed the 5' RACE reads into MiXCR, producing one record per CDR3 protein. The sample consists of 100,000 to 130,000 distinct CDR3 sequences, 12% of them appearing once. Material: whole blood. These receptors originate from an adult who was a healthcare worker with PCR-confirmed SARS-CoV-2 infection or an uninfected control (not recorded which).

This clonotype was seen at least ten times. The genes are TRBV2 and TRBJ2-3; TRBD2 might be the D (6 bases). Trimming stripped 6 bases from V and 0 bases from J, with 19 bases between. CDR1 is SNHLY and CDR2 is FYNNEI in the germline V gene. The CDR3 consists of 17 residues. CDR3 nucleotides: TGTGCCAGCAGGGCCGGAATCCGGGGGAGCAGCACAGATACGCAGTATTTT. The encoded protein is CASRAGIRGSSTDTQYF.

The chain employs TRBV9 and TRBJ1-2, with 7 nucleotides matching TRBD1. CDR3 length equals 14 residues. Germline-derived CDR1 and CDR2 are SGDLS and YYNGEE. Losses at the gene ends were 0 bases for V and 4 bases for J; bases not matched to a gene: 3. For the CDR3, the DNA is TGTGCCAGCAGCGTAGCTGACAGGGCCTATGGCTACACCTTC. Translated: CASSVADRAYGYTF.

This clonotype was picked up many times. J is TRBJ2-7 and V is TRBV9; 14 bases align to TRBD2. V dropped 0 bases and J dropped 5; count of bases not matched to a gene: 7. In germline, CDR1 is SGDLS, CDR2 YYNGEE. The CDR3 extends over 17 amino acids. The CDR3 DNA reads TGTGCCAGCAGCGTAGATGAGGGGACTAGCGGGGGTGACGAGCAGTACTTC. Its protein product is CASSVDEGTSGGDEQYF.

For the CDR3, the DNA is TGCGCCAGCAGTGAAACTAGCGGGGGGCCTGGGCAGCAGTACTTC. It codes for CASSETSGGPGQQYF. This rearrangement joins TRBV10-1 to TRBJ2-7; TRBD2 matches 12 bases. CDR3 length: 15 amino acids. Germline lookup yields CDR1 WNHNN and CDR2 SYGVQD (reference sequence). V lost 3 bases to trimming and J lost 8 bases; unmatched junction nucleotides: 8.

The table lists this clonotype with a few counts. The chain is built from TRBV12-3 or TRBV12-4 and TRBJ1-2; possibly TRBD1 for D (5 bases). The V end was cut by 6 bases, the J end by 0 bases, with 11 bases between. The CDR3 has 14 residues. The CDR3 loop reads CASRRNRSNYGYTF. The DNA of the CDR3 is TGTGCCAGCAGGCGAAACAGGTCTAACTATGGCTACACCTTC.

This clonotype was seen many times. The rearrangement uses TRBV2 and TRBJ1-1, with TRBD1 as a possible D gene (5 bases). V lost 7 bases to trimming and J lost 7 bases, with 16 bases between them. The germline V gene has CDR1 SNHLY and CDR2 FYNNEI. This CDR3 region has 13 residues. The chain's CDR3 is CASTLGEVGEAFF. CDR3 nucleotides: TGTGCCAGCACCCTAGGGGAAGTGGGTGAAGCTTTCTTT.

This clonotype was seen repeatedly, ten times or more. V is TRBV7-3 and J is TRBJ2-5; D perhaps matches TRBD2 (6 bases). V was clipped by 5 bases and J by 5 bases, with 21 bases between them. The CDR3 spans 16 residues. Germline CDR1 SGHTA, CDR2 FQGTGA. CDR3: CASSPGGSSLGETQYF. In DNA, the CDR3 is TGTGCCAGCAGCCCCGGGGGTTCTAGCCTGGGGGAGACCCAGTACTTC.

There are a few counts of this clonotype. The chain has TRBV28 and TRBJ2-3; 9 bases line up with TRBD1. This CDR3 has 16 amino acids. V lost 7 bases to trimming and J lost 2 bases; unmatched junction nucleotides: 10. CDR1 is MDHEN and CDR2 is SYDVKM in the germline V gene. DNA of the CDR3: TGTGCCAGCACCCCAAGGACAGGGGCGATCACAGATACGCAGTATTTT. Encoded protein: CASTPRTGAITDTQYF.

This clonotype has only a few counts. The chain is built from TRBV20-1 and TRBJ2-7; D might be TRBD2 (6 bases). Germline V gene lookup returns CDR1 DFQATT and CDR2 SNEGSKA (reference sequence). V shed 6 bases and J shed 0 bases, with 15 bases lying between them. There are 14 residues in the CDR3. The CDR3 loop is CSAARGSGSYEQYF. The CDR3 coding sequence is TGCAGTGCCGCCCGGGGTAGCGGCTCCTACGAGCAGTACTTC.

The chain uses TRBV11-3 and TRBJ2-1; the D gene could be TRBD1 or TRBD2 (5 bases each). Trimming took off 1 base at V and 9 bases at J, with 13 bases between the two ends. Germline CDR1 reads SGHNT; CDR2 reads YENEEA. The CDR3 length is 14 residues. The CDR3 loop reads CASSLAPGSIEQFF. The CDR3 nucleotides read TGTGCCAGCAGCTTAGCTCCAGGGAGTATTGAGCAGTTCTTC.

The genes are TRBV4-1 and TRBJ2-7; D is unclear. The CDR3 has 13 residues. The germline V gene has CDR1 MGHRA and CDR2 YSYEKL. The V gene lost 0 bases and the J gene lost 3 bases, with 6 bases spanning the gap. CDR3 nucleotides: TGCGCCAGCAGCCAAGATCCCCTCTACGAGCAGTACTTC. Amino acid sequence: CASSQDPLYEQYF.

The CDR3 is CASSPLLARGTDTQYF. CDR3 in DNA: TGTGCCAGCTCACCACTACTAGCTCGGGGCACAGATACGCAGTATTTT. The rearrangement joins TRBV18 to TRBJ2-3; the D gene is possibly TRBD2 (6 bases). This CDR3 has 16 amino acids. Germline V gives CDR1 KGHSH, CDR2 LQKENI. Trimming shortened V by 1 base and J by 1 base, and 12 bases separated the two germline ends.

The V call is TRBV6-1, the J call TRBJ2-1; TRBD1 matches 10 bases. Trimming cost V 4 bases and J 8 bases; bases outside gene matches: 11. The germline gives CDR1 MNHNS, CDR2 SASEGT. The CDR3 loop spans 16 amino acids. The CDR3 DNA sequence: TGTGCCAGCAGTGGCCCGGAGCGGGACAGGGGTCATGAGCAGTTCTTC. It yields the protein CASSGPERDRGHEQFF.

The chain uses TRBV5-1 and TRBJ2-7; 8 bases agree with TRBD2. Germline CDR1 SGHRS, CDR2 YFSETQ. The trim removed 5 bases at V and 2 bases at J, leaving 12 bases unmatched. The CDR3 has 16 residues. The CDR3 region has the DNA TGCGCCAGCAGTCCCCTTGGGGGGGGACTAGCCTACGAGCAGTACTTC. It yields the protein CASSPLGGGLAYEQYF.

The chain joins TRBV5-1 to TRBJ2-7; maybe TRBD1 (6 bases). CDR1 is SGHRS, CDR2 YFSETQ, per germline. With 2 bases removed from V and 2 bases from J, the gap between germline ends came to 8 bases. The CDR3 loop spans 13 amino acids. The CDR3, as DNA: TGCGCCAGCAGCTTTGGACAGACCTACGAGCAGTACTTC. The encoded protein is CASSFGQTYEQYF.

This clonotype showed up just a few times. The CDR3 loop is CASSRDGDNSPLHF. CDR3 in DNA: TGTGCCAGCAGCCGGGACGGCGATAATTCACCCCTCCACTTT. The chain couples TRBV6-6 to TRBJ1-6; maybe TRBD1 (5 bases). This CDR3 comprises 14 residues. Germline V CDR1 and CDR2: MNHNY, SVGAGI (reference sequence). Trimming took off 6 bases at V and 5 bases at J, with 11 bases between the two ends.

The chain uses TRBV19 and TRBJ2-1, with TRBD2 matching 11 bases. CDR1 and CDR2 from the germline V gene are LNHDA and SQIVND (reference sequence). V gave up 3 bases and J gave up 3 bases; unmatched junction bases: 13. The CDR3 length is 19 residues. Here the CDR3 DNA reads TGTGCCAGTAGTATGTTCCCTGTGACTAGCGGGACGGTCTACAATGAGCAGTTCTTC. This translates into CASSMFPVTSGTVYNEQFF.

This clonotype was observed many times. V gene TRBV18 combines with J gene TRBJ1-2, with D maybe TRBD1 (6 bases). Germline V CDR1 and CDR2: KGHSH, LQKENI. Trimming stripped 0 bases from V and 4 bases from J, with 12 bases between. This CDR3 spans 15 amino acids. The CDR3 sequence is CASSPPRGQGYGYTF. The CDR3 DNA reads as TGTGCCAGCTCACCACCCAGGGGCCAGGGCTATGGCTACACCTTC. Filled out from reference TRBV18 and TRBJ1-2, the complete variable domain reads NAGVMQNPRHLVRRRGQEARLRCSPMKGHSHVYWYRQLPEEGLKFMVYLQKENIIDESGMPKERFSAEFPKEGPSILRIQQVVRGDSAAYFCASSPPRGQGYGYTFGSGTRLTVV.

In this sample, this clonotype turned up many times. V is TRBV29-1 and J is TRBJ2-7, with unresolved D. Germline CDR1 reads SQVTM; CDR2 reads ANQGSEA. This CDR3 has 12 residues. The V and J ends lost 3 bases and 2 bases respectively, with 8 bases between them. The CDR3 spells CSVEVGPYEQYF. The CDR3 region has the DNA TGCAGCGTTGAGGTCGGGCCCTACGAGCAGTACTTC.

In its sample, this clonotype was seen a few times. J is TRBJ2-7 and V is TRBV10-3; no clear D. Germline V lookup: CDR1 ENHRY, CDR2 SYGVKD. CDR3 length equals 11 residues. V lost 1 base and J lost 3, with 1 base in between. This CDR3 is CAISEYYEQYF. The CDR3 nucleotides are TGTGCCATCAGTGAGTACTACGAGCAGTACTTC.

J is TRBJ2-3 and V is TRBV5-1, with D unresolved. This CDR3 contains 14 residues. V was trimmed by 5 bases and J by 4 bases, leaving 14 bases between them. CDR1 is SGHRS and CDR2 is YFSETQ in the germline V gene. The CDR3 sequence: CASRQLYDPDTQYF. The CDR3 region has the DNA TGCGCCAGCAGACAGCTCTACGACCCAGATACGCAGTATTTT. Full variable domain (outside the CDR3, taken from reference TRBV5-1 and TRBJ2-3): KAGVTQTPRYLIKTRGQQVTLSCSPISGHRSVSWYQQTPGQGLQFLFEYFSETQRNKGNFPGRFSGRQFSNSRSEMNVSTLELGDSALYLCASRQLYDPDTQYFGPGTRLTVL.

This clonotype appeared a few times. The V gene is TRBV7-6, the J gene TRBJ2-7; maybe TRBD2 (7 bases). This CDR3 contains 15 residues. Germline V lookup: CDR1 SGHVS, CDR2 FNYEAQ. V was cut by 5 bases and J by 5 bases, with 19 bases left in between. The CDR3 loop is CASSKGGASFDEQYF. CDR3 DNA: TGTGCCAGCAGCAAAGGGGGGGCTAGCTTTGACGAGCAGTACTTC. The full variable domain, in which reference TRBV7-6 and TRBJ2-7 provide the parts outside the CDR3, is GAGVSQSPRYKVTKRGQDVALRCDPISGHVSLYWYRQALGQGPEFLTYFNYEAQQDKSGLPNDRFSAERPEGSISTLTIQRTEQRDSAMYRCASSKGGASFDEQYFGPGTRLTVT.

This clonotype was found many times. The chain links TRBV7-9 to TRBJ2-7; 8 bases fit TRBD1. The CDR3 loop spans 15 amino acids. The V segment lost 0 bases and the J segment 1 base; nucleotides outside the gene matches: 2. CDR1 and CDR2 from the germline V gene are SEHNR and FQNEAQ (reference sequence). DNA of the CDR3: TGTGCCAGCAGCTTAGCGGGACAGGAGTCCTACGAGCAGTACTTC. It yields the protein CASSLAGQESYEQYF.

This clonotype was observed a handful of times. This sequence joins TRBV30 and TRBJ2-7; D is unclear. This CDR3 comprises 12 residues. Germline assignment: CDR1 GTSNPN and CDR2 SVGIG (reference sequence). V lost 7 bases and J 3 bases, leaving 13 bases between the germline ends. CDR3 sequence: CASTRANYEQYF. DNA of the CDR3: TGTGCCTCCACAAGGGCTAACTACGAGCAGTACTTC.

The rearrangement uses TRBV6-6 and TRBJ2-4, with D unresolved. The V gene lost 0 bases and the J gene lost 16 bases, with 13 bases spanning the gap. This CDR3 contains 12 residues. Per germline, CDR1 MNHNY and CDR2 SVGAGI (reference sequence). This chain's CDR3 is CASSYSVQPPYF. CDR3 sequence (DNA): TGTGCCAGCAGTTACTCAGTCCAACCCCCCTACTTC.

This clonotype came up many times. This chain links TRBV28 with TRBJ2-3, with 7 nucleotides matching TRBD1. Germline-derived CDR1 and CDR2 are MDHEN and SYDVKM. This CDR3 is 14 amino acids long. V trimming: 5 bases; J trimming: 7 bases; junction bases outside the gene matches: 9. The chain's CDR3 is CASSRQGDVNTQYF. CDR3 DNA sequence: TGTGCCAGCAGTCGACAGGGCGACGTGAATACGCAGTATTTT. Drawing the rest from reference TRBV28 and TRBJ2-3, the complete variable domain is DVKVTQSSRYLVKRTGEKVFLECVQDMDHENMFWYRQDPGLGLRLIYFSYDVKMKEKGDIPEGYSVSREKKERFSLILESASTNQTSMYLCASSRQGDVNTQYFGPGTRLTVL.

This clonotype was detected ten times or more. CDR3 sequence: CSASLGRPSTDTQYF. CDR3 sequence (DNA): TGCAGTGCTAGTTTGGGACGTCCTAGCACAGATACGCAGTATTTT. The chain couples TRBV20-1 to TRBJ2-3, with D perhaps given as TRBD1 or TRBD2 (5 bases each). CDR1 and CDR2 (germline): DFQATT, SNEGSKA (reference sequence). Trimming left V 3 bases short and J 0 bases short, with 13 bases between. There are 15 residues in the CDR3.

This clonotype was recorded a few times. CDR3 nucleotides: TGTGCCAGCAGTCCCCGACAGGGGATCGGCAATCAGCCCCAGCATTTT. This codes for CASSPRQGIGNQPQHF. The rearrangement joins TRBV27 to TRBJ1-5, with 8 positions matching TRBD1. Losses at the gene ends were 5 bases for V and 2 bases for J; bases not matched to a gene: 8. Germline values: CDR1 MNHEY, CDR2 SMNVEV (reference sequence). The CDR3 is made up of 16 amino acids.

Ten or more counts support this clonotype. The CDR3 here is CASTSRGRAPTGELFF. CDR3 sequence (DNA): TGTGCCAGCACCTCCAGAGGGAGGGCCCCCACCGGGGAGCTGTTTTTT. The J gene is TRBJ2-2, the V gene TRBV11-3; 7 nucleotides line up with TRBD2. Germline CDR1 reads SGHNT; CDR2 reads YENEEA. The V and J ends lost 7 bases and 4 bases, in that order; junction bases with no gene match: 12. The CDR3 totals 16 residues.

This clonotype showed up just a few times. The CDR3 DNA is TGTGCCAGTAGTATGTCTGGGGCCAACGTCCTGACTTTC. Residues: CASSMSGANVLTF. The chain uses TRBV19 and TRBJ2-6; D is undetermined. The germline V gene has CDR1 LNHDA and CDR2 SQIVND (reference sequence). The CDR3 is 13 residues long. V lost 3 bases to trimming and J lost 1 base, with 1 base between them.

The chain employs TRBV5-1 and TRBJ2-2; D uncertain. The germline V gene has CDR1 SGHRS and CDR2 YFSETQ. The CDR3 consists of 14 residues. Deletions cut 3 bases from V and 2 bases from J, with 8 bases between. The CDR3, as DNA: TGCGCCAGCAGCTGGACCGTAAACACCGGGGAGCTGTTTTTT. This gives the protein CASSWTVNTGELFF.

The chain couples TRBV19 to TRBJ1-5; 9 bases are shared with TRBD1. V lost 6 bases to trimming and J lost 5 bases; unmatched junction nucleotides: 8. In germline, CDR1 is LNHDA, CDR2 SQIVND (reference sequence). The CDR3 runs 15 residues. The CDR3 DNA reads as TGTGCCAGTAGCGCAACAGGACAGGGGTATCAGCCCCAGCATTTT. It translates to CASSATGQGYQPQHF.